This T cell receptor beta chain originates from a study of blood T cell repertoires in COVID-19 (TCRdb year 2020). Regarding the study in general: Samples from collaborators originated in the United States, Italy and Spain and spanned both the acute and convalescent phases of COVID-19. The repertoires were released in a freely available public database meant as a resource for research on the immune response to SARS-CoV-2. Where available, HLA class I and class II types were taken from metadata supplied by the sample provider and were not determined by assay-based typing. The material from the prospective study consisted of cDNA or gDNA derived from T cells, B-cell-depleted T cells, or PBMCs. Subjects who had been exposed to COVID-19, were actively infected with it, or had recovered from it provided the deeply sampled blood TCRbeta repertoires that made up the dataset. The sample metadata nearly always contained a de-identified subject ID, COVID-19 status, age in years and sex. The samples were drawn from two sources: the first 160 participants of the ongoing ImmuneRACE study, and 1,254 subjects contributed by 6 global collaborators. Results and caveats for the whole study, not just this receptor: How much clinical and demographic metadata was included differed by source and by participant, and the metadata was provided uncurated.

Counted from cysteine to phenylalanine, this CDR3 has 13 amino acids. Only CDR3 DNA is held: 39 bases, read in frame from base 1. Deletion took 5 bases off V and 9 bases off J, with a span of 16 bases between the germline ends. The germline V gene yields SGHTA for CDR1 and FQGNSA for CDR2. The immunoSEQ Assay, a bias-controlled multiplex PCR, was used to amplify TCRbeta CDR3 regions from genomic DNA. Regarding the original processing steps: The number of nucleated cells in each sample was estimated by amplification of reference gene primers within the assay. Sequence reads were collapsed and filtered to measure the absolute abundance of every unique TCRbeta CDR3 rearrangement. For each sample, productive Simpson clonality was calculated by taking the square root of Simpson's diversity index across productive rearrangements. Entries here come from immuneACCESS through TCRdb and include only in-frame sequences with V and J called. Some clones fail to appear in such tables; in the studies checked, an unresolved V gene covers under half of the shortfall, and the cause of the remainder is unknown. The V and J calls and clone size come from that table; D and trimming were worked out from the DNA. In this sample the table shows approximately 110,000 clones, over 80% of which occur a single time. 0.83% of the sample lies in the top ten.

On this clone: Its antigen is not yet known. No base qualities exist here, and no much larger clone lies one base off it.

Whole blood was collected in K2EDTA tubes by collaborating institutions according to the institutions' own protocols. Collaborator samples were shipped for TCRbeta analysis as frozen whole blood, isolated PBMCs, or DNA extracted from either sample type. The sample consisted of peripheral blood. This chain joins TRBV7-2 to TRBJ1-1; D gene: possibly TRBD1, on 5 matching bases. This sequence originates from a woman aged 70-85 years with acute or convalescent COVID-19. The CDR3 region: CASSLPGAPKAFF. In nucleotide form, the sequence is TGTGCCAGCAGCCTCCCTGGGGCTCCGAAAGCTTTCTTT.